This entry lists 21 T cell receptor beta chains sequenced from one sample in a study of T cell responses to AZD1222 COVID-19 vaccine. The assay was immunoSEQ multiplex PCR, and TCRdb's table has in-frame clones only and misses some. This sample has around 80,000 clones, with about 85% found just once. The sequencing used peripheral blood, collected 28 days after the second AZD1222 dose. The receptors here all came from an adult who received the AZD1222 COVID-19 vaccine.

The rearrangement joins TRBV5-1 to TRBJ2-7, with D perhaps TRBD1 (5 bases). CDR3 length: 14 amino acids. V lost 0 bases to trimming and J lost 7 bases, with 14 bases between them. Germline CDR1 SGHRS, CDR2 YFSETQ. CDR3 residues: CASSLVRQGTEQYF. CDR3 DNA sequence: TGCGCCAGCAGCTTGGTTCGCCAGGGAACAGAGCAGTACTTC.

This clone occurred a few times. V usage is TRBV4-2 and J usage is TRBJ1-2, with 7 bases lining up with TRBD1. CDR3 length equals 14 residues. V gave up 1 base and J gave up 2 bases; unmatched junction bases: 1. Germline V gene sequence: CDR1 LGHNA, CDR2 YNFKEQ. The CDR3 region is CASSQGDSNYGYTF. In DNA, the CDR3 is TGTGCCAGCAGCCAAGGGGACAGCAACTATGGCTACACCTTC.

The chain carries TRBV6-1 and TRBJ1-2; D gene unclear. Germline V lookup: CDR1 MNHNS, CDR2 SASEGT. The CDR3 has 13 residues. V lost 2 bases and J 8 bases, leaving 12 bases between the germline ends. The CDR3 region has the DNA TGTGCCAGCAGTGAACAAGGCAGCTTGGGCTACACCTTC. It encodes CASSEQGSLGYTF.

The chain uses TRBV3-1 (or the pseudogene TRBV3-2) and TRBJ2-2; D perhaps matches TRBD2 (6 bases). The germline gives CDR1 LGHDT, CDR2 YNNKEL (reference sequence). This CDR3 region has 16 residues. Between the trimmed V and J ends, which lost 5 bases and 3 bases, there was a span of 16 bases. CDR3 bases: TGTGCCAGCAGCTTTCTGGGAGGAGAGGACACCGGGGAGCTGTTTTTT. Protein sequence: CASSFLGGEDTGELFF.

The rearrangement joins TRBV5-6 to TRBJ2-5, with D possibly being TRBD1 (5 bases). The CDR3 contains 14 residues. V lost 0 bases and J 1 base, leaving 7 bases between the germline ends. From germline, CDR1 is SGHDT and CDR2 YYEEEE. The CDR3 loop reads CASSLVTVQETQYF. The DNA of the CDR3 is TGTGCCAGCAGCTTGGTGACAGTCCAAGAGACCCAGTACTTC.

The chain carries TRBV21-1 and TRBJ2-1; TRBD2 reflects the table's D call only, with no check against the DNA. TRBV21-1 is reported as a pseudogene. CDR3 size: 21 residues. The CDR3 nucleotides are TGTGCCAGCAGCAAGTCTTCCGGGACTAGCGGGAGAAGGATCCTTTACAATGAGCAGTTCTTC. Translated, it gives CASSKSSGTSGRRILYNEQFF.

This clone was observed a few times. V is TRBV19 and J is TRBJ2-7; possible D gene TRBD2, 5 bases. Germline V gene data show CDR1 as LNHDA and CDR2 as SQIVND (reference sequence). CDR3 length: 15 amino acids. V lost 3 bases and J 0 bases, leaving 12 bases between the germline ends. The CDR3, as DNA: TGTGCCAGTAGTATTCCGGGGAGCCACTCCTACGAGCAGTACTTC. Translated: CASSIPGSHSYEQYF.

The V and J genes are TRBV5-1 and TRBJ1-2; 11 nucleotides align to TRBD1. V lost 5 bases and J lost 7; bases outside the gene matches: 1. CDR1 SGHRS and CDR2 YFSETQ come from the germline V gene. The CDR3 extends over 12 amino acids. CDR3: CASRGQGVGYTF. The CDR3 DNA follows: TGCGCCAGCAGGGGACAGGGGGTTGGCTACACCTTC.

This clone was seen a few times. CDR3 sequence (DNA): TGTGCCAGCAGCCAAGACCGGGGGTTAAGCTCTGGGGCCAACGTCCTGACTTTC. It codes for CASSQDRGLSSGANVLTF. This chain links TRBV3-1 (or the pseudogene TRBV3-2) with TRBJ2-6; D is possibly TRBD2 (6 bases). CDR1 and CDR2 from the germline V gene are LGHDT and YNNKEL (reference sequence). The CDR3 totals 18 residues. Trimming cost V 0 bases and J 0 bases, with 12 bases left between them.

The CDR3 loop reads CASSPGPGAFAYEQYF. CDR3 DNA sequence: TGTGCCAGCAGCCCCGGCCCGGGAGCGTTCGCCTACGAGCAGTACTTC. The rearrangement joins TRBV7-9 to TRBJ2-7, with D perhaps matching TRBD2 (6 bases). The CDR3 length is 16 residues. Trimming left V 5 bases short and J 2 bases short, with 19 bases between. Per the germline V gene, CDR1 is SEHNR and CDR2 is FQNEAQ (reference sequence). Combining the CDR3 with reference TRBV7-9 and TRBJ2-7 gives the whole variable domain DTGVSQNPRHKITKRGQNVTFRCDPISEHNRLYWYRQTLGQGPEFLTYFQNEAQLEKSRLLSDRFSAERPKGSFSTLEIQRTEQGDSAMYLCASSPGPGAFAYEQYFGPGTRLTVT.

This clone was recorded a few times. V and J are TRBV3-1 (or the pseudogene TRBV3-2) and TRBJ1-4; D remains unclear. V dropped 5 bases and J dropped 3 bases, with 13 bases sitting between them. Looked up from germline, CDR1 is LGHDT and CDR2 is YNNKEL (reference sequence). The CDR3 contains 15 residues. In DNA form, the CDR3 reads TGTGCCAGCAGCACCAGGATTGCTGCTAATGAAAAACTGTTTTTT. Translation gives CASSTRIAANEKLFF.

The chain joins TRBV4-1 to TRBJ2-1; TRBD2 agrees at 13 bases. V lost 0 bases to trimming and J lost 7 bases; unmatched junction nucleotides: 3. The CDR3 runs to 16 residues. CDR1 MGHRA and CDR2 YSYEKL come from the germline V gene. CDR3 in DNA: TGCGCCAGCAGCCAAGAAGGACTAGCGGGAGTGAATGAGCAGTTCTTC. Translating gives CASSQEGLAGVNEQFF.

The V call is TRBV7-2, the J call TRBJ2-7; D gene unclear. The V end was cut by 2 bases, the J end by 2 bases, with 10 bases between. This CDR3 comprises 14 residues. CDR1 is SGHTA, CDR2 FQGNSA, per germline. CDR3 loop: CASSLFAAPYEQYF. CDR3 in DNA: TGTGCCAGCAGCTTATTCGCGGCTCCCTACGAGCAGTACTTC.

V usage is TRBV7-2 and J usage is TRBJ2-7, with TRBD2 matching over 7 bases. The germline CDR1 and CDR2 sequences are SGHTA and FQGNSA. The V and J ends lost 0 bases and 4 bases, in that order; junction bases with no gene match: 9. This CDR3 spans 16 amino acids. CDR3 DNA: TGTGCCAGCAGCTTAGCGGCCCGAGCGGGGAGTTACGAGCAGTACTTC. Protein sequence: CASSLAARAGSYEQYF.

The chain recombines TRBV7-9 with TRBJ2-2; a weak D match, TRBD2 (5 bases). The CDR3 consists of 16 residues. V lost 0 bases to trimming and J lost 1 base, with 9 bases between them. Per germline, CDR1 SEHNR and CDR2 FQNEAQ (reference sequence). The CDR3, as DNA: TGTGCCAGCAGCTTAGCCCCGGGAATGAACACCGGGGAGCTGTTTTTT. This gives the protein CASSLAPGMNTGELFF.

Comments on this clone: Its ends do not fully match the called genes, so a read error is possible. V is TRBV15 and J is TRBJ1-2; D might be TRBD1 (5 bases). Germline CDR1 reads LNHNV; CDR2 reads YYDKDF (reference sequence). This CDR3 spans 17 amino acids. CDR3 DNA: TGTGCCACGAGCAGAGAGGCTGGGACGCAGGCGGACTATGGCTACACCTTC. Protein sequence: CATSREAGTQADYGYTF.

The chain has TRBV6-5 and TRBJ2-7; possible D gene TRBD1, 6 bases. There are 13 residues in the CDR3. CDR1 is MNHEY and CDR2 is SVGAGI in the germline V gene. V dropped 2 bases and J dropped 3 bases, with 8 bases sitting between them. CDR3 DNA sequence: TGTGCCAGCAGTTACGAAGGGGGCTACGAGCAGTACTTC. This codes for CASSYEGGYEQYF.

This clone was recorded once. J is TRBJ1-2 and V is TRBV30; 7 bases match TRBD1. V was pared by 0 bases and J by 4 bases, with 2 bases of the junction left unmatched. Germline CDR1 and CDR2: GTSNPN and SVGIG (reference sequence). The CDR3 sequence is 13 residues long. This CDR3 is CAWSVRDSYGYTF. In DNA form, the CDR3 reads TGTGCCTGGAGTGTACGGGACAGCTATGGCTACACCTTC. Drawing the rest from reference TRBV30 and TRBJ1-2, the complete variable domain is SQTIHQWPATLVQPVGSPLSLECTVEGTSNPNLYWYRQAAGRGLQLLFYSVGIGQISSEVPQNLSASRPQDRQFILSSKKLLLSDSGFYLCAWSVRDSYGYTFGSGTRLTVV.

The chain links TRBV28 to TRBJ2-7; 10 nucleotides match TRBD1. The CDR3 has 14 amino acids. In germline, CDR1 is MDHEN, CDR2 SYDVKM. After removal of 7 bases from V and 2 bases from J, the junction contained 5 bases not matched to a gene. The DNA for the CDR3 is TGTGCCAGCACCAAAGGACAGGGGGCCTACGAGCAGTACTTC. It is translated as CASTKGQGAYEQYF.

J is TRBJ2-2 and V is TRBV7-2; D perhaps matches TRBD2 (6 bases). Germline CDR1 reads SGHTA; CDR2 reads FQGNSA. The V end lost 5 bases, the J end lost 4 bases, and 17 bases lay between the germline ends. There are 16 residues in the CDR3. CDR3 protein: CASSAQAGTSTGELFF. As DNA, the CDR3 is TGTGCCAGCAGCGCACAGGCCGGGACTTCCACCGGGGAGCTGTTTTTT.

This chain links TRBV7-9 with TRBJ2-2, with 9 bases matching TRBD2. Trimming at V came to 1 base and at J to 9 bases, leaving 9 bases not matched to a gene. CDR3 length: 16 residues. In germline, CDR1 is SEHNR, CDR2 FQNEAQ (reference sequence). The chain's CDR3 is CASSLVAGVRMRELFF. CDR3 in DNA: TGTGCCAGCAGCTTAGTAGCGGGAGTACGCATGAGGGAGCTGTTTTTT.